This TCR beta chain came from a study of OX40 agonist ivuxolimab in advanced cancers. The wider study: Partial responses were achieved by three patients, one with hepatocellular carcinoma and two with cutaneous melanoma.

This table comes from immunoSEQ multiplex PCR, and its TCRdb copy is limited to in-frame clones, with some not included. The sample yields roughly 80,000 clones, roughly 90% seen once. Germline loops: CDR1 MNHNS, CDR2 SASEGT. Trimming pared 5 bases from V and 4 bases from J, leaving 12 bases between. The CDR3 totals 14 residues. Exclusion of a patient followed from autoimmune disease history or systemic immunosuppression. Here the sequenced sample was CD4+ or CD8+ T cells sorted from blood, taken in a trial of the OX40 agonist ivuxolimab. This clonotype was obtained from an adult with an advanced solid tumor such as melanoma, head and neck, liver or kidney cancer. This rearrangement joins TRBV6-1 to TRBJ2-1; D is perhaps TRBD1 or TRBD2 (5 bases each). Here the CDR3 reads CASSKRDGYNEQFF. In DNA form, the CDR3 reads TGTGCCAGCAGTAAGAGGGACGGTTACAATGAGCAGTTCTTC.